Each of the 3 T cell receptor beta chains below was sequenced from the same sample in a study of identical twins. Each CDR3 protein gets one entry after TCRdb re-called the 5' RACE reads with MiXCR. Here the sample spans approximately 490,000 distinct CDR3 sequences, 20% to 25% being singletons. The sample was also linked to a second study, of yellow fever vaccine responses in identical twins.

Sample: CD4+ T cells sorted from blood. The receptors originated from a woman between 18 and 29 years old in good health.

V usage is TRBV9 and J usage is TRBJ2-1; D uncertain. The CDR3 is made up of 13 amino acids. V shed 0 bases and J shed 8 bases, with 9 bases lying between them. Per the germline V gene, CDR1 is SGDLS and CDR2 is YYNGEE. The CDR3 nucleotides read TGTGCCAGCAGCGTAGAACTATTCTATGAGCAGTTCTTC. Translating it yields CASSVELFYEQFF.

This chain uses TRBV4-2 with TRBJ1-4, with D possibly TRBD1 on 5 matching bases. CDR3 length: 15 residues. The germline V and J ends were trimmed by 7 bases and 4 bases, with 16 bases remaining between them. Germline values: CDR1 LGHNA, CDR2 YNFKEQ. CDR3 nucleotides: TGTGCCAGCAAACCCACTGGTCAGGGTAATGAAAAACTGTTTTTT. Residues: CASKPTGQGNEKLFF.

The rearrangement uses TRBV28 and TRBJ1-5; D gene uncertain. The V and J ends lost 2 bases and 3 bases respectively, with 8 bases between them. Germline CDR1 and CDR2: MDHEN and SYDVKM. The CDR3 is 14 amino acids. The CDR3 sequence: CASSLGSPNQPQHF. CDR3 in DNA: TGTGCCAGCAGTTTAGGCAGTCCCAATCAGCCCCAGCATTTT.